The entry that follows covers one T cell receptor beta chain sequence. These data are taken from a study of blood T cell repertoires in COVID-19. CDR1 is MDHEN, CDR2 SYDVKM, per germline. The CDR3 totals 11 residues. V was pared by 4 bases and J by 3 bases, with 3 bases between. The table came from immunoSEQ multiplex PCR; TCRdb's copy has only in-frame clones and leaves some out. The sample contains some 330,000 clones, 85% to 90% of which appear only once. Donors of Cohort 3 who recovered were those that had two negative PCRs, clearance, or symptom resolution. The V call is TRBV28, the J call TRBJ1-1; D is uncertain. The source material was PBMCs or T cells enriched from blood (not recorded which). The TCR comes from a man under 40 who had recovered from COVID-19. The CDR3 reads CASSSYTEAFF. Written as DNA, the CDR3 is TGTGCCAGCAGTTCCTACACTGAAGCTTTCTTT.